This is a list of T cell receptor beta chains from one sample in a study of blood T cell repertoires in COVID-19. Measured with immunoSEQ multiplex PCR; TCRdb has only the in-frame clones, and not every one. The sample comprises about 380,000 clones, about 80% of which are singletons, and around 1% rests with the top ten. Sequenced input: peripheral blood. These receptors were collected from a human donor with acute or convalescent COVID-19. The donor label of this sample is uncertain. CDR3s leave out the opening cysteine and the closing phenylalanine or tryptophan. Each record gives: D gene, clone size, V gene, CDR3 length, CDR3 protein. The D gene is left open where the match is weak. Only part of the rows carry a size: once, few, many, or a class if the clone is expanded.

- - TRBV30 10 AWSGQSYGYT
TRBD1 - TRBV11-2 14 ASSPGQRTTNYGYT
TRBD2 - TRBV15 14 ATSRGLAGDTGELF
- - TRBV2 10 ASRSWQDTQY
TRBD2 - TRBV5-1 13 ASSFGTAGVDTQY
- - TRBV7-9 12 ASSWGETNYGYT
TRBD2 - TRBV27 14 ASSLVGVAGVDEQY
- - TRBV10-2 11 ASSEDPGGLQF
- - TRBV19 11 ASTIGGDYGYT
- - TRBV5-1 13 ASSLGPLENTEAF
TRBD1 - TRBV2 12 ASRRDRGLETQY
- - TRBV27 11 ASGLGSYNEQF
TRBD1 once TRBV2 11 ASRRGLTDTQY
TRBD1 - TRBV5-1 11 ASSLQGEETQY
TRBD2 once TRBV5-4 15 ASSLGGLAGSTGELF
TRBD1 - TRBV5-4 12 ASTTGDRLRPLH
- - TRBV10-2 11 ASSAPGMTEAF
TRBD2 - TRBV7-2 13 ASSPVTSNTGELF
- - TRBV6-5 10 ATERYGIEAF
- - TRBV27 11 ASSHTKNTEAF
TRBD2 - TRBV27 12 ASSLESAGGTQY
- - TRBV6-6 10 ASSTGSREAF
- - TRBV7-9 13 ASSLVQGPNTEAF
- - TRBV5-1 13 ASSLARPVNTEAF
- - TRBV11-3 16 ASSLGQGHPSGANVLT
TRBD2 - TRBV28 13 ASSIGTSGTHEQF
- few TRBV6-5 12 ASKLEAFSYEQY
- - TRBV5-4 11 ASSRDNSYEQY